The 30 T cell receptor beta chains below were found in one sample sequenced in a study of shared clonotypes between healthy human individuals (dated by TCRdb to about 2020). Library preparation used the immunoSEQ multiplex PCR assay. TCRdb provides this immuneACCESS table in a form limited to in-frame rearrangements. Some clones are lacking; in checked studies, under half of them reflect an unresolved V gene, and why the rest are absent is not known. Counted in this sample were about 490,000 clones; 79% of them appeared once. Clones ranked in the top ten supply 9.5% to 15% of the sample. The sequenced sample consisted of PBMCs. The receptors stem from a woman in her 40s in good health. Some clones in this sample may be carry-over from other donors' samples.

The genes are TRBV18 and TRBJ1-1, with TRBD1 matching 7 bases. V shed 3 bases and J 8 bases; nucleotides not matched to a gene: 3. There are 12 residues in the CDR3. In germline, CDR1 is KGHSH, CDR2 LQKENI. DNA of the CDR3: TGTGCCAGCTCACCGCCCAGGGGGGAAGCTTTCTTT. It translates to CASSPPRGEAFF.

CDR3 sequence reads: CASREPRTGNYGYTF. CDR3 nucleotides: TGTGCCAGTCGGGAACCTAGGACAGGGAACTATGGCTACACCTTC. V and J are TRBV19 and TRBJ1-2; 8 bases map to TRBD1. J was trimmed by 2 bases and V by 8 bases; bases with no gene match: 10. Germline assignment: CDR1 LNHDA and CDR2 SQIVND (reference sequence). This CDR3 has 15 amino acids.

The gene calls are TRBV27 and TRBJ2-7; the match to TRBD1 covers 10 bases. CDR3 length equals 15 residues. The germline CDR1 and CDR2 sequences are MNHEY and SMNVEV (reference sequence). V was pared by 6 bases and J by 5 bases, with 10 bases of the junction left unmatched. The CDR3 is CASSGPGQGSHEQYF. The CDR3 region has the DNA TGTGCCAGCAGCGGACCGGGACAGGGGTCCCACGAGCAGTACTTC.

V is TRBV5-6 and J is TRBJ2-2; 9 positions agree with TRBD2. V gave up 4 bases and J gave up 6 bases; unmatched junction bases: 13. CDR1 and CDR2 from the germline V gene are SGHDT and YYEEEE. The CDR3 has 17 residues. The CDR3 here is CASSQPVLAGAAGELFF. The DNA for the CDR3 is TGTGCCAGCAGCCAGCCGGTGTTAGCGGGAGCGGCCGGGGAGCTGTTTTTT.

The chain combines TRBV27 with TRBJ2-1; a possible D gene is TRBD1 (5 bases). V was trimmed by 1 base and J by 1 base, leaving 20 bases between them. CDR1 and CDR2 (germline): MNHEY, SMNVEV (reference sequence). The CDR3 consists of 19 residues. In nucleotides, the CDR3 is TGTGCCAGCAGTTTATTAGGGGAAGACAGTGGTATTTCCTACAATGAGCAGTTCTTC. Its translation: CASSLLGEDSGISYNEQFF.

The V and J genes are TRBV19 and TRBJ2-7; a weak D match, TRBD1 (6 bases). Trimming pared 2 bases from V and 3 bases from J, leaving 11 bases between. In germline, CDR1 is LNHDA, CDR2 SQIVND (reference sequence). This CDR3 comprises 14 residues. In nucleotides, the CDR3 is TGTGCCAGTAGTATACGAGACAGGAGCTACGAGCAGTACTTC. Its translation is CASSIRDRSYEQYF.

The J gene is TRBJ2-7, the V gene TRBV5-4; 7 positions agree with TRBD2. CDR3 length equals 16 residues. Germline V gene lookup returns CDR1 SGHNT and CDR2 YYREEE (reference sequence). Trimming cost V 4 bases and J 0 bases; bases outside gene matches: 10. The CDR3 region is CASSHPLSGTSYEQYF. The CDR3 DNA follows: TGTGCCAGCAGCCATCCGCTGAGCGGGACCTCCTACGAGCAGTACTTC.

In its sample, this clone was seen a few times. This chain connects TRBV4-1 to TRBJ2-1, with TRBD2 identical over 8 bases. Germline V gene lookup returns CDR1 MGHRA and CDR2 YSYEKL. With 0 bases clipped from V and 8 bases from J, the junction kept 12 bases outside the gene matches. The CDR3 runs to 17 residues. Here the CDR3 reads CASSQDFGTSGLHEQFF. The CDR3 nucleotides read TGCGCCAGCAGCCAAGATTTTGGGACTAGTGGGCTTCATGAGCAGTTCTTC.

This clone has ten or more counts. The chain uses TRBV13 and TRBJ1-1; D perhaps matches TRBD1 (6 bases). V lost 1 base to trimming and J lost 4 bases, with 16 bases between them. In germline, CDR1 is PRHDT, CDR2 FYEKMQ (reference sequence). The CDR3 covers 16 residues. CDR3 protein: CASSLVGAGDSTEAFF. The CDR3 nucleotides are TGTGCCAGCAGCTTAGTGGGGGCAGGGGATAGCACTGAAGCTTTCTTT.

Ten or more counts support this clone. Different DNA sequences within this sample yield the same CDR3. The genes are TRBV5-1 and TRBJ1-4; a possible D gene is TRBD1 (5 bases). The V end was cut by 4 bases, the J end by 0 bases, with 16 bases between. The CDR3 is 17 amino acids. Looked up from germline, CDR1 is SGHRS and CDR2 is YFSETQ. CDR3 sequence: CASSLGPLPSTNEKLFF. CDR3 nucleotide sequence: TGCGCCAGCAGCCTGGGGCCTTTACCTTCAACTAATGAAAAACTGTTTTTT. Combining the CDR3 with reference TRBV5-1 and TRBJ1-4 gives the whole variable domain KAGVTQTPRYLIKTRGQQVTLSCSPISGHRSVSWYQQTPGQGLQFLFEYFSETQRNKGNFPGRFSGRQFSNSRSEMNVSTLELGDSALYLCASSLGPLPSTNEKLFFGSGTQLSVL.

The CDR3 loop reads CASSPEGFSGANVLTF. The CDR3 DNA reads as TGTGCCAGCAGCCCCGAGGGGTTCTCTGGGGCCAACGTCCTGACTTTC. This rearrangement joins TRBV7-3 to TRBJ2-6, with D tentatively TRBD1 or TRBD2 (5 bases each). V was pared by 5 bases and J by 0 bases, with 11 bases between. Germline V CDR1 and CDR2: SGHTA, FQGTGA. This CDR3 region has 16 residues.

The chain is built from TRBV5-1 and TRBJ2-5; 7 positions match TRBD2. CDR1 SGHRS and CDR2 YFSETQ come from the germline V gene. V shed 0 bases and J 4 bases; nucleotides not matched to a gene: 6. The CDR3 totals 15 residues. The CDR3 bases are TGCGCCAGCAGCTTGGCTGTCCCTAGCGGAGAGACCCAGTACTTC. Translating it yields CASSLAVPSGETQYF.

This clone was observed a few times. V is TRBV11-2 and J is TRBJ2-1, with D perhaps matching TRBD2 (6 bases). The germline CDR1 and CDR2 sequences are SGHAT and FQNNGV. This CDR3 has 17 amino acids. Trimming took 1 base from V and 0 from J, leaving 13 bases between them. In nucleotides, the CDR3 is TGTGCCAGCAGCTTAGGAGGAGGGCCGAGCTCCTACAATGAGCAGTTCTTC. Translating gives CASSLGGGPSSYNEQFF.

The table lists this clone with a few counts. The chain links TRBV7-9 to TRBJ1-4; 8 positions agree with TRBD1. The V and J ends lost 3 bases and 7 bases, in that order; junction bases with no gene match: 4. Germline V gene lookup returns CDR1 SEHNR and CDR2 FQNEAQ (reference sequence). There are 14 residues in the CDR3. CDR3 bases: TGTGCCAGCAGCTTGAGGACAGGGCGTGAAAAACTGTTTTTT. This codes for CASSLRTGREKLFF.

The chain combines TRBV7-9 with TRBJ2-7, with 11 bases aligning to TRBD1. Trimming removed 5 bases from V and 7 bases from J; junction bases left unmatched: 10. The CDR3 contains 15 residues. The germline V gene encodes CDR1 SEHNR and CDR2 FQNEAQ (reference sequence). The CDR3 nucleotides are TGTGCCAGCAGCCCCGGACAGGGGGCAAGGAGGGAGCAGTACTTC. Protein product: CASSPGQGARREQYF. The full variable domain, its missing parts supplied by reference TRBV7-9 and TRBJ2-7, is DTGVSQNPRHKITKRGQNVTFRCDPISEHNRLYWYRQTLGQGPEFLTYFQNEAQLEKSRLLSDRFSAERPKGSFSTLEIQRTEQGDSAMYLCASSPGQGARREQYFGPGTRLTVT.

The sample holds a few counts of this clone. The chain is built from TRBV29-1 and TRBJ1-2; D unresolved. Germline V CDR1 and CDR2: SQVTM, ANQGSEA. V lost 6 bases, J lost 6 bases, and 14 bases lay in between. This CDR3 is 12 amino acids long. DNA of the CDR3: TGCAGCGTGGCGGACCCCTCAGATGGCTACACCTTC. It yields the protein CSVADPSDGYTF. The full variable domain, in which reference TRBV29-1 and TRBJ1-2 provide the parts outside the CDR3, is SAVISQKPSRDICQRGTSLTIQCQVDSQVTMMFWYRQQPGQSLTLIATANQGSEATYESGFVIDKFPISRPNLTFSTLTVSNMSPEDSSIYLCSVADPSDGYTFGSGTRLTVV.

Of note for this clone: A junction end diverges from the germline sequence, so it may reflect a read error. The chain employs TRBV28 and TRBJ1-5; 9 bases agree with TRBD1. Germline-derived CDR1 and CDR2 are MDHEN and SYDVKM. CDR3 length: 15 residues. CDR3 sequence reads: CASSLMGQGLQHQHF. CDR3 in DNA: TGTGCCAGCAGTTTAATGGGACAGGGCCTCCAGCACCAGCATTTT. Based on the CDR3 plus reference TRBV28 and TRBJ1-5, the full variable domain is DVKVTQSSRYLVKRTGEKVFLECVQDMDHENMFWYRQDPGLGLRLIYFSYDVKMKEKGDIPEGYSVSREKKERFSLILESASTNQTSMYLCASSLMGQGLQHQHFGDGTRLSIL.

The chain combines TRBV5-4 with TRBJ1-4, with D possibly TRBD1 on 6 matching bases. Germline V gives CDR1 SGHNT, CDR2 YYREEE (reference sequence). Trimming removed 4 bases at V and 5 bases at J, with 15 bases between. This CDR3 region has 15 residues. The CDR3 region is CASSTEGGGNEKLFF. DNA of the CDR3: TGTGCCAGCAGCACAGAAGGGGGTGGAAATGAAAAACTGTTTTTT.

This clone was detected once. The gene calls are TRBV5-5 and TRBJ1-1; D gene uncertain. The CDR3 runs 13 residues. The V end lost 2 bases, the J end lost 1 base, and 6 bases lay between the germline ends. From germline, CDR1 is SGHKS and CDR2 YYEKEE (reference sequence). The chain's CDR3 is CASSFMGNTEAFF. The CDR3 region has the DNA TGTGCCAGCAGCTTCATGGGGAACACTGAAGCTTTCTTT.

DNA for the CDR3: TGTGCCATCAGTGACGGGGGGTCCTACAATGAGCAGTTCTTC. Encoded protein: CAISDGGSYNEQFF. The chain couples TRBV10-3 to TRBJ2-1; 7 bases fit TRBD2. Germline trimming cut 3 bases from V and 1 base from J; bases unmatched to any gene: 0. The V gene's germline CDR1 is ENHRY and CDR2 SYGVKD. This CDR3 is 14 amino acids long.

V is TRBV10-3 and J is TRBJ2-2, with D maybe TRBD2 (6 bases). There are 14 residues in the CDR3. The germline V gene has CDR1 ENHRY and CDR2 SYGVKD. Trimming took 7 bases from V and 1 from J, leaving 10 bases between them. The CDR3 DNA reads as TGTGCCATCACGGGTAGCGGGAACACCGGGGAGCTGTTTTTT. Its translation: CAITGSGNTGELFF.

The gene calls are TRBV4-1 and TRBJ2-5; 7 positions match TRBD2. The ends lost 1 base at V and 5 bases at J; junction bases unmatched: 7. The CDR3 sequence is 15 residues long. Per the germline V gene, CDR1 is MGHRA and CDR2 is YSYEKL. CDR3 nucleotide sequence: TGCGCCAGCAGCCAAGCGGGAGGTCGGGGGGAGACCCAGTACTTC. Protein sequence: CASSQAGGRGETQYF.

The chain links TRBV5-1 to TRBJ2-7, with D unclear. From germline, CDR1 is SGHRS and CDR2 YFSETQ. Trimming stripped 3 bases from V and 6 bases from J, with 7 bases between. This CDR3 comprises 11 residues. The CDR3 region is CASSYNGEQYF. The DNA of the CDR3 is TGCGCCAGCAGCTATAACGGCGAGCAGTACTTC.

This clone was seen at least ten times. The V call is TRBV11-1, the J call TRBJ2-3; a possible D gene is TRBD1 (5 bases). CDR3 size: 14 residues. Germline lookup yields CDR1 SGHAT and CDR2 FQDESV (reference sequence). With 6 bases removed from V and 0 bases from J, the gap between germline ends came to 10 bases. CDR3 in amino acids: CASSLDSSTDTQYF. The CDR3 nucleotides are TGTGCCAGCAGTCTCGACAGCAGCACAGATACGCAGTATTTT.

A word on this clone: The sample carries other DNA sequences with the same CDR3. This chain connects TRBV7-9 to TRBJ1-2; 12 bases map to TRBD1. Germline V gene lookup returns CDR1 SEHNR and CDR2 FQNEAQ (reference sequence). V lost 4 bases to trimming and J lost 7 bases; unmatched junction nucleotides: 7. The CDR3 is 15 amino acids. Written as DNA, the CDR3 is TGTGCCAGCAGCTCACCGGGACAGGGGGCTCGTGGCTACACCTTC. This gives the protein CASSSPGQGARGYTF.

Comments on this clone: This sequence is one base from a far larger clone and is likely a read error. Other DNA sequences in the same sample also yield this CDR3. CDR3 residues: CASSDLPPGQGLPYEQYF. Here the CDR3 DNA reads TGTGCCAGCAGTGACCTGCCCCCGGGACAGGGCTTGCCCTACGAGCAGTACTTC. The chain employs TRBV25-1 and TRBJ2-7; 9 bases line up with TRBD1. Trimming removed 3 bases from V and 2 bases from J; junction bases left unmatched: 14. CDR1 MGHDK and CDR2 SYGVNS come from the germline V gene. The CDR3 spans 18 residues.

This chain uses TRBV15 with TRBJ2-1; a possible D gene is TRBD2 (5 bases). This CDR3 comprises 13 residues. V dropped 3 bases and J dropped 4 bases, with 7 bases sitting between them. Germline loops: CDR1 LNHNV, CDR2 YYDKDF (reference sequence). The CDR3 protein is CATSRTGYNEQFF. The CDR3 DNA reads as TGTGCCACCAGCAGGACGGGATACAATGAGCAGTTCTTC.

About this clone: In the same sample, other DNA sequences code for this CDR3. The chain links TRBV7-3 to TRBJ2-3; D call uncertain. The CDR3 consists of 13 residues. Germline-derived CDR1 and CDR2 are SGHTA and FQGTGA. Trimming removed 5 bases from V and 2 bases from J, with 8 bases in between. The CDR3 DNA is TGTGCCAGCAGCCCAAGCTCCACAGATACGCAGTATTTT. Residues: CASSPSSTDTQYF.

The chain recombines TRBV27 with TRBJ1-2; D remains unclear. CDR3 length: 15 amino acids. Germline values: CDR1 MNHEY, CDR2 SMNVEV (reference sequence). Trimming took off 5 bases at V and 4 bases at J, with 17 bases between the two ends. This chain's CDR3 is CASSPRPGFSYGYTF. In nucleotides, the CDR3 is TGTGCCAGCAGTCCGAGGCCAGGTTTTTCCTATGGCTACACCTTC.

The chain employs TRBV6-5 and TRBJ1-1; 12 bases agree with TRBD1. The CDR3 runs 15 residues. V was pared by 3 bases and J by 6 bases, with 5 bases of the junction left unmatched. Germline lookup yields CDR1 MNHEY and CDR2 SVGAGI. CDR3: CASSYPGQGAPEAFF. The CDR3 DNA reads TGTGCCAGCAGTTATCCGGGACAGGGGGCCCCTGAAGCTTTCTTT.